This TCR beta chain is from a study of multiple sclerosis patients with progressive multifocal leukoencephalopathy. Overall study results and limits: No common TRBV or TRBJ usage or pairing appeared at PML. Most PML patients had lower entropy, suggesting less diverse TRB repertoires.

This CDR3 spans 15 amino acids. V lost 3 bases and J lost 8, with 18 bases in between. From germline, CDR1 is SGDLS and CDR2 YYNGEE. Stated time point: before natalizumab initiation. The T0 samples predate the first natalizumab infusion. The survey-level immunoSEQ assay was used. Clones were read by immunoSEQ multiplex PCR, and TCRdb kept only the in-frame ones, dropping some. Of around 30,000 clones listed, around 91% were seen once; the top ten hold about 1.5%. Concerning this clone itself: Antigen: not known.

This sequence originates from a human donor with multiple sclerosis. V and J are TRBV9 and TRBJ1-3, with no clear D. The sequenced sample was PBMCs. CDR3 amino acids: CASSATQRFSDTIYF. CDR3 DNA sequence: TGTGCCAGCAGCGCGACACAAAGGTTTTCGGACACCATATATTTT.